This TCR beta chain came from a study of identical twins (dated by TCRdb to 2016 to 2017). Background on the whole study: The study deep-sequenced TCR alpha and beta repertoires from monozygotic twins, unrelated adults of various ages and cord blood to test whether fetal clonotypes persist. To rule out contamination, the twin experiments were replicated at different times with different library preparation protocols.

General study outcomes and caveats: Compared with coincidental sharing between unrelated individuals, an excess of low generation-probability sequences was observed among out-of-frame TCR alpha sequences shared between twins. In beta out-of-frame sequences, excess twin sharing was weaker, because having fewer shared sequences lowered the signal-to-noise ratio. Out-of-frame TCR alpha sharing in monozygotic twins was systematically underestimated by recombination models, whereas sharing between unrelated individuals was in agreement with the recombination models. Abundant cord blood beta clonotypes had fewer insertions, young adult naive repertoires showed a similar but weaker trend, and memory repertoires showed no such trend. Because the same donors could not be followed over many years, the conclusions depended on cross-sectional statistical analysis. Zero-insertion analyses could be partly confounded by invariant T cells such as MAIT and iNKT, although diverse VJ usage argued against such confounding for most clonotypes.

The library was built by means of 5' RACE. These reads were obtained on an Illumina HiSeq 2000. A universal primer binding site was added through template switching, and the final cDNA carried a unique molecular identifier so that TCR cDNA molecules could be counted accurately. Specific primers in the conserved constant-segment region were used to synthesize first-strand cDNA for the TCR alpha and beta chains. To control for contamination, every cDNA library carried two barcodes: a SMART-Mk sample barcode plus Illumina barcodes. TruSeq adapter sequences along with Illumina sample barcodes were introduced in two successive PCR steps. Sequencing of the TCR alpha and beta cDNA libraries was done on the Illumina HiSeq platform using custom primers. On the authors' methods: MiGEC processed the raw reads to extract unique molecular identifiers, while MiXCR was used to determine the CDR3 positions. For each individual, recombination models were inferred using an EM algorithm with the repgenHMM and IGoR tools. Shared clonotypes were analyzed with the tcR package in R, and sharing was normalized by the product of cloneset sizes. Out-of-frame nonproductive sequences were analyzed to study raw recombination free of thymic and clonal selection effects. TCRdb passed the public sequencing reads through fastp at Q25 and MiXCR, retaining productive beta sequences. Rows are unified per CDR3 protein, each entry keeping the most common DNA and genes. It is TCRdb's table, rather than the study itself, that gives the V and J calls and clone size. The sample table contains 420,000 or so distinct CDR3 sequences; only one count was recorded for approximately 17% of them. The top ten clonotypes cover 12% of the sample.

Every donor in the study was a healthy Caucasian. Three unrelated non-twin adults were also sequenced: a male aged 18 to 30, a male aged 50 to 59 and a female aged 50 to 59. Miltenyi CD45RO+ enrichment and human naive T-cell isolation kits were used to isolate memory (CD45RO+) and naive T cells from PBMC. The table lists this clonotype with many counts. This receptor's antigen is unknown. No much larger clone is present one base from it, and per-base qualities are unavailable. There are 15 amino acids in the CDR3, from cysteine to phenylalanine inclusive. Left in the record is the CDR3 DNA by itself, 45 bases read in frame from the first base. Ends trimmed: V by 6 bases, J by 3 bases; bases unmatched to a gene: 5. CDR1 and CDR2 (SGHTA, FQGNSA) derive from the germline V gene.

The source is a middle-aged man in good health. The sequenced sample consisted of naive T cells sorted from blood. The label giving this sample's cell subset or site can be read as: cells isolated with a human naive T-cell isolation kit. The sequence is built from TRBV7-2 and TRBJ2-7, and 13 bases in between align with TRBD2. The DNA sequence follows: TGTGCCAGCAGTTTCGGGACTAGCGGGATCTACGAGCAGTACTTC. Translated, this gives CASSFGTSGIYEQYF.